This T cell receptor (beta chain) was found in a study of cytomegalovirus exposure and HLA in healthy donors. Study-wide results and caveats: It emerged from a later analysis that several of the most significant clusters appeared to be linked to common viral pathogens.

This cohort consisted of healthy bone marrow donors. A multiplex PCR was run with 60 Vbeta primers and 13 Jbeta primers. Only in-frame clones appear in the TCRdb table, and some are missing; sequencing was by immunoSEQ multiplex PCR. The sample holds under 65,000 clones, roughly 85% seen once. On this clone: The antigen is unknown.

Trimming cost V 6 bases and J 5 bases, with 10 bases left between them. Germline V CDR1 and CDR2: MNHEY, SVGAGI. The CDR3 is 13 amino acids. This TCR was recovered from a woman aged 18-29 years in good health and CMV-seronegative. Sample: PBMCs. The V call is TRBV6-5, the J call TRBJ2-2; D possibly corresponds to TRBD1 (5 bases). The CDR3 nucleotides are TGTGCCAGCAGCCCTCCAGGGACCGGGGAGCTGTTTTTT. Its translation is CASSPPGTGELFF.